The entry that follows covers one T cell receptor beta chain sequence. Its antigen remains unknown. The sample belongs to a study of long-term antiretroviral therapy in people with HIV. Findings and limits, study-wide: Controls had broader CDR3 length ranges than HIV repertoires did.

This was the immunoSEQ v3.0 assay at survey level. This table comes from immunoSEQ multiplex PCR, and its TCRdb copy is limited to in-frame clones, with some not included. The data show about 38,000 clones, around 75% seen once. Material: unsorted PBMCs, obtained 1.5 years after starting antiretroviral therapy. This clonotype originated in a man between 18 and 29 years old with HIV.

This CDR3 is CASSPLGTAYGYTF. The CDR3 DNA follows: TGTGCCAGCTCACCTCTGGGGACAGCCTATGGCTACACCTTC. The rearrangement joins TRBV18 to TRBJ1-2, with 7 bases that match TRBD1. CDR3 length equals 14 residues. The germline CDR1 and CDR2 sequences are KGHSH and LQKENI. V was pared by 3 bases and J by 4 bases, with 5 bases of the junction left unmatched.